The rows below give T cell receptor beta chains drawn from one sample of a study of shared clonotypes between healthy human individuals. This table comes from immunoSEQ multiplex PCR, and its TCRdb copy is limited to in-frame clones, with some not included. The table records 2,500,000 or so clones, 80% to 95% of them present only once. Sequencing was carried out using naive CD4+ T cells from PBMCs. Receptors originate from a man between 18 and 29 years old in good health. Some clones in this sample may be carry-over from other donors' samples. Both conserved end residues are part of each CDR3. Each record gives: D gene, J gene, clone size, V gene, CDR3 DNA, CDR3 protein. D genes are given only for firm matches. Not every row has a clone size; where given, it reads once, few, many or a size class.

TRBD1 TRBJ1-2 NA TRBV6-1 TGTGCCAGCAGAGGAACCGGGACAGGGGTCGGCTACACCTTC CASRGTGTGVGYTF
NA TRBJ1-1 NA TRBV6-6 TGTGCCAGCAGTAATGGGATCCCCCACATGAACACTGAAGCTTTCTTT CASSNGIPHMNTEAFF
NA TRBJ2-7 NA TRBV7-3 TGTGCCAGCAGCTTAAGGGGGAAAAGTAGCTACGAGCAGTACTTC CASSLRGKSSYEQYF
TRBD1 TRBJ2-5 NA TRBV5-1 TGCGCCAGCAGGTACAGGGGATCCCAAGAGACCCAGTACTTC CASRYRGSQETQYF
TRBD2 TRBJ2-7 NA TRBV7-2 TGTGCCAGCAGCTTAGCCTTCCCTAGCGGGAGAGGCGAGCAGTACTTC CASSLAFPSGRGEQYF
NA TRBJ1-2 few TRBV5-1 TGCGCCAGCAGCTTGGAGGTCGGACAGCCTTGGGGCTACACCTTC CASSLEVGQPWGYTF
NA TRBJ2-1 NA TRBV2 TGTGCCAGCACGGGCGGGACCTACAATGAGCAGTTCTTC CASTGGTYNEQFF
TRBD2 TRBJ2-2 NA TRBV11-3 TGTGCCAGCAGCTTAGATGTTCGAACTAGCGGAGAAACCGGGGAGCTGTTTTTT CASSLDVRTSGETGELFF
TRBD1 TRBJ1-1 few TRBV6-6 TGTGCCAGCAGTTCGACAGGGATCACTGAAGCTTTCTTT CASSSTGITEAFF
TRBD1 TRBJ1-1 few TRBV11-2 TGTGCCAGCAGCTACTATCCGGGACAGGGCACGAAGTGGGGGTTT CASSYYPGQGTKWGF
TRBD2 TRBJ2-7 NA TRBV5-1 TGCGCCAGCAGCCACAAGCCTAGCGGGAGGGACTTTGAAGGGGCCTACGAGCAGTACTTC CASSHKPSGRDFEGAYEQYF
NA TRBJ1-6 NA TRBV2 TGTGCCAGCAGTGACAGGGCTTCACCCCTCCACTTT CASSDRASPLHF
NA TRBJ1-2 NA TRBV7-2 TGTGCCAGCAGCTTATCGGCCAGGGGCTATGGCTACACCTTC CASSLSARGYGYTF
NA TRBJ2-1 NA TRBV29-1 TGCAGCGTGGTAATAGCGGAGACGCAGTTCTTC CSVVIAETQFF
NA TRBJ1-4 NA TRBV6-1 TGTGCCAGCACCAACAACAGGGCCCCAAATGAAAAACTGTTTTTT CASTNNRAPNEKLFF
NA TRBJ2-1 few TRBV18 TGTGCCAGCTCACCGGGAACCTCAGCCCTCCATGAGCAGTTCTTC CASSPGTSALHEQFF
TRBD1 TRBJ1-2 NA TRBV4-3 TGCGCCAGCAGCTGGACAGGAGAAGCTAACTATGGCTACACCTTC CASSWTGEANYGYTF
NA TRBJ1-6 NA TRBV7-9 TGTGCCAGCAGCTTACCGGGCCCACCGACCAATTCACCCCTCCACTTT CASSLPGPPTNSPLHF
TRBD2 TRBJ2-7 NA TRBV18 TGTGCCAGCTCACCACGACTAGCGGGAGGCTACGAGCAGTACTTC CASSPRLAGGYEQYF
TRBD1 TRBJ2-7 once TRBV28 TGTGCCAGCAGTGGGAACCCCGGGACAGCCCAAAATGAGCAGTACTTC CASSGNPGTAQNEQYF
NA TRBJ2-3 NA TRBV7-8 TGTGCCAGCAGCTTAGGTAGCGGCACCGATACGCAGTATTTT CASSLGSGTDTQYF
TRBD2 TRBJ2-3 NA TRBV5-1 TGCGCCAGCAGCTCGAATAGCGGGAGGGGGACAGATACGCAGTATTTT CASSSNSGRGTDTQYF
NA TRBJ2-7 NA TRBV11-2 TGTGCCAGCAGCCCCCAAATCGGGGTTCGGTTCAAGGACGAGCAGTACTTC CASSPQIGVRFKDEQYF